The rows below give T cell receptor beta chains drawn from one sample of a study of blood T cell repertoires in COVID-19. The method was immunoSEQ multiplex PCR; TCRdb's version includes in-frame clones alone and lacks a portion of them. Counted here are 150,000 or so clones, around four fifths occurring once; the ten biggest clones make up about 3.1%. The specimen sequenced was peripheral blood. These receptors were obtained from a woman aged 40 to 55 with active or convalescent COVID-19. CDR3s include the opening cysteine and the closing phenylalanine or tryptophan. A D gene is named only where the DNA matches it firmly. Size values are once, few and many counts, or a class for expanded clones, and some rows have none.

cdr3_aa cdr3_nt clone_size j_call v_call d_call
CASSLPGNYGYTF TGTGCCAGCAGCCTCCCAGGGAACTATGGCTACACCTTC few TRBJ1-2 TRBV5-5 .
CASTPRPSGSGTNTGELFF TGTGCCAGTACCCCCCGTCCGAGTGGTAGCGGTACGAACACCGGGGAGCTGTTTTTT . TRBJ2-2 TRBV19 .
CASSQGGQETQYF TGTGCCAGCAGTCAGGGAGGCCAAGAGACCCAGTACTTC . TRBJ2-5 TRBV2 .
CASTKPREGQGNTIYF TGTGCCAGTACCAAACCCCGAGAGGGCCAAGGAAACACCATATATTTT once TRBJ1-3 TRBV19 .
CAISDPGLGGTGELFF TGTGCCATCAGTGACCCGGGGTTGGGGGGCACCGGGGAGCTGTTTTTT . TRBJ2-2 TRBV10-3 .
CSAYRVGGEQFF TGCAGCGCCTACAGGGTTGGGGGTGAGCAGTTCTTC . TRBJ2-1 TRBV29-1 .
CASSPGQRYGYTF TGTGCCAGCAGCCCTGGACAGCGGTATGGCTACACCTTC . TRBJ1-2 TRBV7-9 .
CASSSGQEKETQYF TGTGCCAGCAGTTCGGGACAGGAGAAAGAGACCCAGTACTTC once TRBJ2-5 TRBV28 TRBD1
CASRVGANTEAFF TGTGCCAGCAGGGTAGGGGCTAACACTGAAGCTTTCTTT . TRBJ1-1 TRBV6-4 .
CASSSRRGSYEQYF TGTGCCAGCAGTTCCCGCAGGGGCTCTTACGAGCAGTACTTC once TRBJ2-7 TRBV6-2/TRBV6-3 .
CASSFFQSNQPQHF TGTGCCAGCAGTTTTTTCCAGAGCAATCAGCCCCAGCATTTT . TRBJ1-5 TRBV28 .
CASSVDGTSGMVGLNTDTQYF TGTGCCAGCAGCGTAGATGGGACTAGCGGGATGGTAGGGCTCAACACAGATACGCAGTATTTT . TRBJ2-3 TRBV9 TRBD2
CASSPRTSGRGSNEQFF TGTGCCAGCAGCCCCCGGACTAGCGGGAGGGGTAGTAATGAGCAGTTCTTC . TRBJ2-1 TRBV5-4 TRBD2
CASSWQGTSYGYTF TGTGCCAGTTCCTGGCAGGGGACGAGCTATGGCTACACCTTC few TRBJ1-2 TRBV13 .
CAISGGKQGYTEAFF TGTGCCATCAGTGGGGGGAAACAGGGGTACACTGAAGCTTTCTTT . TRBJ1-1 TRBV10-3 TRBD1
CASTSPAGGCKNSPLHF TGTGCCAGCACCTCCCCCGCCGGGGGATGTAAAAATTCACCCCTCCACTTT . TRBJ1-6 TRBV21-1 .
CASRDRDRFNQPQHF TGTGCCAGCAGGGACCGGGACAGGTTTAATCAGCCCCAGCATTTT . TRBJ1-5 TRBV2 TRBD1
CAISGTRQGTPGEQYF TGTGCCATCAGTGGAACTCGACAGGGCACACCGGGTGAGCAGTACTTC . TRBJ2-7 TRBV10-3 TRBD1
CASSPGGPEAFF TGCGCCAGCAGCCCCGGGGGACCTGAAGCTTTCTTT . TRBJ1-1 TRBV4-3 .
CASSRSPSAGGQETQYF TGTGCCAGCAGCCGCAGTCCATCAGCGGGGGGTCAAGAGACCCAGTACTTC . TRBJ2-5 TRBV7-6 TRBD2
CASSLGGTSGTDEQYF TGCGCCAGCAGCTTGGGTGGGACTAGCGGGACCGACGAGCAGTACTTC few TRBJ2-7 TRBV5-1 TRBD2
CASSYGADPKSPLHF TGTGCCAGCAGTTACGGGGCAGACCCGAAATCACCCCTCCACTTT . TRBJ1-6 TRBV6-5 .
CASRTTGNGVEQYF TGTGCCAGTAGAACAACAGGGAATGGTGTCGAGCAGTACTTC . TRBJ2-7 TRBV19 .
CATSRDLSTGELFF TGTGCCACCAGCAGAGATCTGTCCACCGGGGAGCTGTTTTTT . TRBJ2-2 TRBV15 .
CASSSDRGLADTQYF TGTGCCAGCAGTTCGGACAGGGGGCTGGCAGATACGCAGTATTTT . TRBJ2-3 TRBV6-5 TRBD1
CASGLGQGVPYNSPLHF TGTGCCAGCGGGCTCGGACAGGGAGTTCCCTATAATTCACCCCTCCACTTT . TRBJ1-6 TRBV27 TRBD1
CASTPGQGTTEAFF TGTGCCAGCACCCCCGGACAGGGAACAACTGAAGCTTTCTTT few TRBJ1-1 TRBV6-5 TRBD1
CASSQTAGQVSSGNTIYF TGCGCCAGCAGCCAGACAGCAGGACAGGTTAGCTCTGGAAACACCATATATTTT once TRBJ1-3 TRBV4-1 TRBD1
CASSLRTGGSTDTQYF TGTGCCAGCAGCTTGCGGACAGGGGGAAGCACAGATACGCAGTATTTT . TRBJ2-3 TRBV5-6 TRBD1
CAWSPQGPNTEAFF TGTGCCTGGAGCCCACAGGGTCCGAACACTGAAGCTTTCTTT . TRBJ1-1 TRBV30 .
CASSDGTGARQPQHF TGTGCCAGCAGTGATGGGACAGGGGCTCGGCAGCCCCAGCATTTT . TRBJ1-5 TRBV2 TRBD1
CASSLGAGKEKLFF TGTGCCAGCAGCTTAGGGGCAGGGAAGGAAAAACTGTTTTTT . TRBJ1-4 TRBV11-2 .
CASSPGQGVYNSPLHF TGTGCCAGCAGCCCGGGACAGGGGGTCTATAATTCACCCCTCCACTTT . TRBJ1-6 TRBV6-6 TRBD1
CASSQDLPDYGGGNEQFF TGCGCCAGCAGCCAAGATTTGCCGGACTACGGGGGGGGAAATGAGCAGTTCTTC . TRBJ2-1 TRBV4-3 TRBD2
CSLTGTSGGASTDTQYF TGCAGCCTAACGGGGACTAGCGGGGGGGCCTCCACAGATACGCAGTATTTT . TRBJ2-3 TRBV29-1 TRBD2
CASTDGGSYNSPLHF TGTGCCAGTACCGACGGGGGGTCCTATAATTCACCCCTCCACTTT . TRBJ1-6 TRBV19 .
CASSSRSGGRGTEAFF TGTGCCAGTAGCTCCCGCTCGGGGGGGAGGGGGACTGAAGCTTTCTTT few TRBJ1-1 TRBV19 .
CASSRENTEAFF TGTGCCAGCAGCCGGGAGAACACTGAAGCTTTCTTT . TRBJ1-1 TRBV9 .
CASSLSTGSYEQYF TGCGCCAGCAGCTTGAGCACAGGGTCCTACGAGCAGTACTTC . TRBJ2-7 TRBV5-1 .
CASSVGQGGMNTEAFF TGTGCCAGCAGCGTAGGACAGGGGGGCATGAACACTGAAGCTTTCTTT . TRBJ1-1 TRBV9 TRBD1
CASSLVPGGYTF TGTGCCAGCAGTTTGGTACCCGGTGGCTACACCTTC . TRBJ1-2 TRBV12-3/TRBV12-4 .
CASRISGRLTGELFF TGTGCCAGTCGGATTAGCGGGAGACTCACCGGGGAGCTGTTTTTT . TRBJ2-2 TRBV19 TRBD2
CASNNRRATINDEQFF TGTGCCAGCAATAATAGGAGGGCCACGATTAACGATGAGCAGTTCTTC . TRBJ2-1 TRBV28 .
CASSEARGSGGYTF TGTGCCAGCAGTGAAGCGCGGGGAAGCGGGGGCTACACCTTC few TRBJ1-2 TRBV2 .
CASSVAWGDTIYF TGTGCCAGCAGCGTAGCTTGGGGGGACACCATATATTTT . TRBJ1-3 TRBV9 .
CASIPGQGMNTEAFF TGCGCCAGCATACCGGGACAGGGAATGAACACTGAAGCTTTCTTT . TRBJ1-1 TRBV5-1 TRBD1